This entry is about one T cell receptor (beta chain). The antigen remains undetermined. Germline V gene lookup returns CDR1 LGHDT and CDR2 YNNKEL (reference sequence). The CDR3 loop spans 14 amino acids. Trimming took 9 bases from V and 9 from J, leaving 21 bases between them. The source of the sample is a study of early T cells in non-severe SARS-CoV-2 infection. Attached unique molecular identifiers marked individual cDNA molecules. TCRdb independently ran MiXCR on the 5' RACE reads; one entry per CDR3 protein. The repertoire consists of about 130,000 distinct CDR3 sequences, with 14% to 15% occurring once and the leading ten covering 21%. Regarding the study as a whole: Matches to VDJdb favored anti-spike CD8 responses and missed private and CD4 specificities.

V usage is TRBV3-1 and J usage is TRBJ2-1, with D possibly being TRBD1 or TRBD2 (5 bases each). The receptor's source is an adult who was a healthcare worker with PCR-confirmed SARS-CoV-2 infection or an uninfected control (not recorded which). Material: whole blood. As DNA, the CDR3 is TGTGCCAGTAATACGGGGCTTCAAATCGCTGAGCAGTTCTTC. Amino acids: CASNTGLQIAEQFF.